The 10 T cell receptor beta chains below come from one sample, sequenced in a study of T cell responses to AZD1222 COVID-19 vaccine. Measured with immunoSEQ multiplex PCR; TCRdb has only the in-frame clones, and not every one. The sample has around 78,000 clones; around 86% are singletons. The sample was peripheral blood, taken on day 0 of AZD1222 vaccination. These receptors came from an adult in good health.

The chain employs TRBV5-1 and TRBJ1-1; a possible D gene is TRBD1 (6 bases). The ends were cut back, 0 bases at V and 7 bases at J, with 13 bases in the middle. Looked up from germline, CDR1 is SGHRS and CDR2 is YFSETQ. The CDR3 totals 14 residues. CDR3 in amino acids: CASSLGDKSVEAFF. The CDR3, as DNA: TGCGCCAGCAGCTTGGGGGACAAGTCAGTTGAAGCTTTCTTT.

This chain connects TRBV4-2 to TRBJ1-1, with 7 bases identical to TRBD1. Germline V gene lookup returns CDR1 LGHNA and CDR2 YNFKEQ. The trim removed 2 bases at V and 1 base at J, leaving 7 bases unmatched. This CDR3 is built from 16 residues. The CDR3 bases are TGTGCCAGCAGCCAACCAGGGGGACAGCCGAACACTGAAGCTTTCTTT. It specifies CASSQPGGQPNTEAFF.

The rearrangement joins TRBV6-1 to TRBJ1-6; D remains unclear. Germline values: CDR1 MNHNS, CDR2 SASEGT. Between the trimmed V and J ends, which lost 2 bases and 0 bases, there was a span of 8 bases. The CDR3 runs to 16 residues. The CDR3 sequence is CASSEPGSSYNSPLHF. CDR3 DNA: TGTGCCAGCAGTGAACCCGGGAGCTCCTATAATTCACCCCTCCACTTT.

The V call is TRBV9, the J call TRBJ1-2; 9 bases agree with TRBD1. The CDR3 is made up of 14 amino acids. J was trimmed by 10 bases and V by 0 bases; bases with no gene match: 7. Germline loops: CDR1 SGDLS, CDR2 YYNGEE. The CDR3: CASSVGGQGGSYTF. CDR3 nucleotides: TGTGCCAGCAGCGTAGGGGGACAGGGAGGGTCCTACACCTTC. The whole variable domain, filled in from reference TRBV9 and TRBJ1-2, reads DSGVTQTPKHLITATGQRVTLRCSPRSGDLSVYWYQQSLDQGLQFLIQYYNGEERAKGNILERFSAQQFPDLHSELNLSSLELGDSALYFCASSVGGQGGSYTFGSGTRLTVV.

This clone was seen once. The gene calls are TRBV9 and TRBJ1-5; D uncertain. The CDR3 has 15 residues. Germline V CDR1 and CDR2: SGDLS, YYNGEE. The ends were cut back, 0 bases at V and 4 bases at J, with 11 bases in the middle. CDR3 in DNA: TGTGCCAGCAGCGTAGACGACGGGGTAAATCAGCCCCAGCATTTT. It translates to CASSVDDGVNQPQHF.

The chain is built from TRBV21-1 and TRBJ1-5; the table's D gene call, TRBD1, was not cross checked with the DNA. TRBV21-1 is a documented pseudogene. This CDR3 is 13 amino acids long. CDR3 DNA sequence: TGTGCCAATAAACAGGGCGACAATCAGCCCCAGCATTTT. It is translated as CANKQGDNQPQHF.

V is TRBV23-1 and J is TRBJ2-1, with D maybe TRBD2 (6 bases). TRBV23-1 is reported as an ORF; its role is uncertain. With 0 bases removed from V and 12 bases from J, the gap between germline ends came to 15 bases. CDR3 length: 14 amino acids. The CDR3 region is CASSQSMGGNLQFF. For the CDR3, the DNA is TGCGCCAGCAGTCAATCGATGGGGGGAAATCTGCAGTTCTTC.

The V call is TRBV29-1, the J call TRBJ2-5, with D possibly TRBD2 on 5 matching bases. CDR3 length: 12 amino acids. V lost 6 bases to trimming and J lost 0 bases, with 8 bases between them. Germline CDR1 is SQVTM and CDR2 is ANQGSEA. The CDR3 loop reads CSVRGNQETQYF. CDR3 DNA sequence: TGCAGCGTACGAGGGAACCAAGAGACCCAGTACTTC. Combining the CDR3 with reference TRBV29-1 and TRBJ2-5 gives the whole variable domain SAVISQKPSRDICQRGTSLTIQCQVDSQVTMMFWYRQQPGQSLTLIATANQGSEATYESGFVIDKFPISRPNLTFSTLTVSNMSPEDSSIYLCSVRGNQETQYFGPGTRLLVL.

This rearrangement joins TRBV7-8 to TRBJ1-5; 7 nucleotides line up with TRBD1. Germline CDR1 SGHVS, CDR2 FQNEAQ. The CDR3 has 15 amino acids. V dropped 5 bases and J dropped 2; count of bases not matched to a gene: 6. CDR3 coding DNA: TGTGCCAGCAGCCCCGGCAGGGGGGGCAATCAGCCCCAGCATTTT. Translation gives CASSPGRGGNQPQHF.

As DNA, the CDR3 is TGTGCCAGCAGCTGGGCCGAGAACACTGAAGCTTTCTTT. It specifies CASSWAENTEAFF. The chain combines TRBV7-2 with TRBJ1-1; D gene ambiguous. The CDR3 has 13 amino acids. Germline CDR1 and CDR2: SGHTA and FQGNSA. Trimming left V 4 bases short and J 1 base short, with 7 bases between.